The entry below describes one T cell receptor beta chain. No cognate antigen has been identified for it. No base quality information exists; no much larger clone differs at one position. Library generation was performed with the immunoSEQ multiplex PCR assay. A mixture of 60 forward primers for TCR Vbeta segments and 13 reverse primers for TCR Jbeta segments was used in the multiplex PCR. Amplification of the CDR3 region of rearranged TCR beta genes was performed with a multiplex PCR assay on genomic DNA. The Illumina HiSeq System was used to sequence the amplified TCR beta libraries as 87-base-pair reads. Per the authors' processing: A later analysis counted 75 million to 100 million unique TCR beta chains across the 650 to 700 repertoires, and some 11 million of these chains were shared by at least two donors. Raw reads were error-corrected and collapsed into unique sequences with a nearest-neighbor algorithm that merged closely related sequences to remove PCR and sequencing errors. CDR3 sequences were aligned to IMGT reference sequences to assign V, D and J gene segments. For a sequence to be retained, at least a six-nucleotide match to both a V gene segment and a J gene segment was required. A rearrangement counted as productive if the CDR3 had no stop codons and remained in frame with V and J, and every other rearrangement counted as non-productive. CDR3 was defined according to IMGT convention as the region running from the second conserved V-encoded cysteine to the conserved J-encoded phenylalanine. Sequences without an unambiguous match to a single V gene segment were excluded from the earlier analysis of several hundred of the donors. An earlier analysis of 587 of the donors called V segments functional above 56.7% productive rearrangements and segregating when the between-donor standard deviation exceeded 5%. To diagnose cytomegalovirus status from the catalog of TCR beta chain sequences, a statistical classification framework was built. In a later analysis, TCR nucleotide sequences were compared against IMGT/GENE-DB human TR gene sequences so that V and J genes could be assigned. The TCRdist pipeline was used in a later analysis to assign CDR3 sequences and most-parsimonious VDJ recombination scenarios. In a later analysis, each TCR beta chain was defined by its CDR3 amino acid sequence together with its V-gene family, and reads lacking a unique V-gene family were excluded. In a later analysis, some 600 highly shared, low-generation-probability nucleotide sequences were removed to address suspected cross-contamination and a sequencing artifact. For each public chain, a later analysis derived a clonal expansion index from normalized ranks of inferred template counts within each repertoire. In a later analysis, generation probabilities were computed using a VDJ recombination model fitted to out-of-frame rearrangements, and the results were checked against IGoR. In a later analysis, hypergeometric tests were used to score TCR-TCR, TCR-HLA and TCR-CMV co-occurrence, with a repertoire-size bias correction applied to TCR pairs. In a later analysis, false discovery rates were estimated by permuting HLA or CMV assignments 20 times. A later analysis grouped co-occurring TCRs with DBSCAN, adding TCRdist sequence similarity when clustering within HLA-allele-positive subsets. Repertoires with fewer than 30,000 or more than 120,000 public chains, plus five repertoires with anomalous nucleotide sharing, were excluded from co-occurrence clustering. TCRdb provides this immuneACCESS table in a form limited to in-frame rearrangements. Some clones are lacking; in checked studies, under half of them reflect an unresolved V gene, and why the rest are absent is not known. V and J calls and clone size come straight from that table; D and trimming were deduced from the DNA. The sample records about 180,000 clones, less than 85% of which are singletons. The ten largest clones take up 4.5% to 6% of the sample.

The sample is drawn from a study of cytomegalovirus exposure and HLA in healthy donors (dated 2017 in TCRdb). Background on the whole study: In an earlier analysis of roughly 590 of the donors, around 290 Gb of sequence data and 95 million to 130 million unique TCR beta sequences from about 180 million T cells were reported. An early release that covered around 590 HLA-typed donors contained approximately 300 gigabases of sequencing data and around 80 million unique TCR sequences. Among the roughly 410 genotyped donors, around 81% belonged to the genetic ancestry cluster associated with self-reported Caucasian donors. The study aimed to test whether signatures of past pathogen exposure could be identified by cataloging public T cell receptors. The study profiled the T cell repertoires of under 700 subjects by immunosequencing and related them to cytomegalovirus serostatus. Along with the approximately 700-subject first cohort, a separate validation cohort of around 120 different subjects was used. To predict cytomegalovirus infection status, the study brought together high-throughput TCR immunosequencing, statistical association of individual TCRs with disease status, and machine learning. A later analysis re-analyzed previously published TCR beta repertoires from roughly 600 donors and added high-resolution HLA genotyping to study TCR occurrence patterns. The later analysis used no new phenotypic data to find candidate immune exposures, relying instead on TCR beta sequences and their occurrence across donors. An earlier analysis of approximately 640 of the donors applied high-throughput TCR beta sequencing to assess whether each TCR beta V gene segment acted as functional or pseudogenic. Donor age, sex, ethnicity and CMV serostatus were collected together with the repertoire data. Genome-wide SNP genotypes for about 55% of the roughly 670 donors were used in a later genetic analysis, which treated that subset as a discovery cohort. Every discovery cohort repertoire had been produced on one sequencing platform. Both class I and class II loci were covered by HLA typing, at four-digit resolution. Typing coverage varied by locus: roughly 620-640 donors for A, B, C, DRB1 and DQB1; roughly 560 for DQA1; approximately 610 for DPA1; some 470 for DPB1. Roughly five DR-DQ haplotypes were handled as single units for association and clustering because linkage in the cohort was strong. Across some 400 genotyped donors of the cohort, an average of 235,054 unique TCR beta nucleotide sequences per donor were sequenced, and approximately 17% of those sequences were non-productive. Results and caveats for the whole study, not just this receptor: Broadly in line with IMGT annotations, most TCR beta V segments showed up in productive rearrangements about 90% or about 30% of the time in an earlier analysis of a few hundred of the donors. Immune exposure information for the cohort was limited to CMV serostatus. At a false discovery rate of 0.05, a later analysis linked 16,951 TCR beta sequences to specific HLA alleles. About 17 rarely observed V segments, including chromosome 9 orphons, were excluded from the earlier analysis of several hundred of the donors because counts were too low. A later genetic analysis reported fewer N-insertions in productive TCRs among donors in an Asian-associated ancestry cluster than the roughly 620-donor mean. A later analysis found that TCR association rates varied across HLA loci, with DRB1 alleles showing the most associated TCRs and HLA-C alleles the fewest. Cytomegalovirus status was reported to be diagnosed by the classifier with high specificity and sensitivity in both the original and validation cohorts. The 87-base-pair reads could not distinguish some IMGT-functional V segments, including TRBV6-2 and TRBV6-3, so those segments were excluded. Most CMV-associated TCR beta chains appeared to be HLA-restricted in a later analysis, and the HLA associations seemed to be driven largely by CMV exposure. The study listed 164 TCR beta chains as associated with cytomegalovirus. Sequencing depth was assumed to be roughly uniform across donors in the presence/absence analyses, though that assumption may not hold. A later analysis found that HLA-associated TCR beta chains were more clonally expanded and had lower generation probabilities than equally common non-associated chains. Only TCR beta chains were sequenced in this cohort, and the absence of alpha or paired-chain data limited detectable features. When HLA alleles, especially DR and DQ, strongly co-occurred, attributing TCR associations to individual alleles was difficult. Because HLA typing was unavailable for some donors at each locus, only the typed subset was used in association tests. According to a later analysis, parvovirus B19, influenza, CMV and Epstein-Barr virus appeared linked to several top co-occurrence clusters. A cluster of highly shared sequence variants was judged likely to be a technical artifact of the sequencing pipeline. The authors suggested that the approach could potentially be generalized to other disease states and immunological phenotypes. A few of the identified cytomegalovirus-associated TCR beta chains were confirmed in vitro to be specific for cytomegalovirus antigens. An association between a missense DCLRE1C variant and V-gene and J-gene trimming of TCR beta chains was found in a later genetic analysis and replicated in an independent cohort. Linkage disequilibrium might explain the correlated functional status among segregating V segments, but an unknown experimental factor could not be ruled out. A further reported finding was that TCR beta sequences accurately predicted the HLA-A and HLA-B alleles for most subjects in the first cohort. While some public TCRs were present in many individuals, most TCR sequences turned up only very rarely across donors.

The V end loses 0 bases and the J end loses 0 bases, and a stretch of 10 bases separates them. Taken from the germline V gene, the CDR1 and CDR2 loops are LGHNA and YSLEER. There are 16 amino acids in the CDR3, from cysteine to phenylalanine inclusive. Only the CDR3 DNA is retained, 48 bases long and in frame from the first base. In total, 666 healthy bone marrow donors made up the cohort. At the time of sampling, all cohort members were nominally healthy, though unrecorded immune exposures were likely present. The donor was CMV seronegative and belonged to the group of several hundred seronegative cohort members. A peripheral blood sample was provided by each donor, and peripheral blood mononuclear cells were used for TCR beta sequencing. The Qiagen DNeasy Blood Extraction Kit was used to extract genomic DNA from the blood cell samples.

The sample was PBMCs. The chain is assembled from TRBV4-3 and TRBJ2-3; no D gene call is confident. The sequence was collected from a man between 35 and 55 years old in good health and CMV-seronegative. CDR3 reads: CASSQESAGSTDTQYF. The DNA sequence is TGCGCCAGCAGCCAAGAAAGCGCCGGCAGCACAGATACGCAGTATTTT.